These T cell receptor beta chains were read from a single sample in a study of T cell responses to AZD1222 COVID-19 vaccine. The assay was immunoSEQ multiplex PCR, and TCRdb's table has in-frame clones only and misses some. There are some 150,000 clones in the sample; over 85% occur only once, and roughly 1.8% lies in the top ten. Sequencing used peripheral blood, obtained 28 days after the second AZD1222 dose. The receptor source for this set is an adult who received the AZD1222 COVID-19 vaccine. The CDR3 runs from the conserved cysteine through the conserved F or W. Fields, in order: D gene, V gene, CDR3 protein. D genes are given only for firm matches.

d_call: TRBD2; v_call: TRBV10-1; cdr3_aa: CASSSGTSGNEQFF
d_call: NA; v_call: TRBV28; cdr3_aa: CASNSLLLGEGYTF
d_call: NA; v_call: TRBV20-1; cdr3_aa: CSWWGSAGYTF
d_call: NA; v_call: TRBV25-1; cdr3_aa: CASSQAYEQYF
d_call: NA; v_call: TRBV9; cdr3_aa: CASTPNGLPGDTQYF
d_call: NA; v_call: TRBV24-1; cdr3_aa: CATSDFAGNTIYF
d_call: NA; v_call: TRBV7-2; cdr3_aa: CASSLVGGGRSNQPQHF
d_call: TRBD2; v_call: TRBV13; cdr3_aa: CASSPSPAGGNEQYF
d_call: NA; v_call: TRBV4-2; cdr3_aa: CASSQDLWQSQETRYF
d_call: NA; v_call: TRBV6-4; cdr3_aa: CASSLEGYLNTEAFF
d_call: TRBD2; v_call: TRBV24-1; cdr3_aa: CATSDRASGRGSYNEQFF
d_call: TRBD1; v_call: TRBV7-6; cdr3_aa: CASSATPGQVDTEAFF
d_call: NA; v_call: TRBV3-1/TRBV3-2; cdr3_aa: CASSQGAGFNSPLHF
d_call: NA; v_call: TRBV10-1; cdr3_aa: CASSLTPQRFF
d_call: TRBD2; v_call: TRBV19; cdr3_aa: CASSIALSSGTYEQYF
d_call: NA; v_call: TRBV6-5; cdr3_aa: CASSLQGPNYGYTF
d_call: TRBD1; v_call: TRBV29-1; cdr3_aa: CSVGPTGRGYEQYF
d_call: NA; v_call: TRBV4-2; cdr3_aa: CASSQEGDLVTRSWAFF
d_call: NA; v_call: TRBV7-3; cdr3_aa: CASSLRGSVPIYEQYF
d_call: NA; v_call: TRBV19; cdr3_aa: CASRPGTASYEQYF
d_call: NA; v_call: TRBV29-1; cdr3_aa: CSVGVPRDRGYTF
d_call: TRBD1; v_call: TRBV28; cdr3_aa: CASSFTTGERYTGELFF
d_call: NA; v_call: TRBV4-2; cdr3_aa: CASSQDLEPRRFF
d_call: NA; v_call: TRBV18; cdr3_aa: CASSPGLGGEKLFF
d_call: NA; v_call: TRBV6-2/TRBV6-3; cdr3_aa: CASSYSRAEQFF
d_call: NA; v_call: TRBV30; cdr3_aa: CAWRHGAGGVQLFF